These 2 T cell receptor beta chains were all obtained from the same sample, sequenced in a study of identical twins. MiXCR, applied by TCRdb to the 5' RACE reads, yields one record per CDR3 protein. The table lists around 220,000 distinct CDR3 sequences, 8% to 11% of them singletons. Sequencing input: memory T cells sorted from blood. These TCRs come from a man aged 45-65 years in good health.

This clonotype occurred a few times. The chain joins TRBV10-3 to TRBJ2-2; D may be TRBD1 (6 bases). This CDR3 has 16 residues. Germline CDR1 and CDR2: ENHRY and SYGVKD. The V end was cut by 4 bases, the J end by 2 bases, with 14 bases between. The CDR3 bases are TGTGCCATCAGTGGGACTTCGGGACAAAACACCGGGGAGCTGTTTTTT. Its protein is CAISGTSGQNTGELFF.

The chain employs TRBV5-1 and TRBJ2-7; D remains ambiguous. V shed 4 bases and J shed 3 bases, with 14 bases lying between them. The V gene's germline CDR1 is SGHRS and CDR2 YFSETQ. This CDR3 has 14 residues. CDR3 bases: TGCGCCAGCAGCGCCGGGCAGCCTATCTACGAGCAGTACTTC. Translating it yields CASSAGQPIYEQYF.